This TCR beta chain emerged from a study of cytomegalovirus exposure and HLA in healthy donors. General study results and limits: Accurate predictions that matched the HLA-A and HLA-B alleles of most subjects were reportedly made from TCR beta sequences. In an earlier analysis, most TCR beta V segments were productive about 90% or about 30% of the time. Certain indistinguishable V segments, among them TRBV6-2 and TRBV6-3, were excluded.

Germline CDR1 reads ENHRY; CDR2 reads SYGVKD. CDR3 size: 13 residues. This clone has just one count. Its antigen is unidentified. A read error may account for a junction end that differs from germline. PCR primers comprised 60 Vbeta and 13 Jbeta primers. The data were produced by immunoSEQ multiplex PCR, yet TCRdb's version contains in-frame clones alone and is incomplete. Among roughly 180,000 clones listed, approximately 80% were seen once. V gene TRBV10-3 combines with J gene TRBJ2-6; tentative D call: TRBD1 (6 bases). The TCR comes from a man in his late teens or twenties in good health and CMV-seronegative. Sequenced material: PBMCs. The CDR3 sequence: CASLLAGANALTF. The DNA for the CDR3 is TGTGCCTCTCTATTGGCAGGGGCCAACGCCCTGACTTTC.